This T cell receptor (beta chain) was sequenced for a study of cytomegalovirus exposure and HLA in healthy donors. Study results and limitations: Most of the TCR beta V segments (in an earlier analysis) were productive either about 87% or about 30% of the time.

With 1 base clipped from V and 1 base from J, the junction kept 2 bases outside the gene matches. The CDR3 loop spans 15 amino acids. Germline values: CDR1 MNHEY, CDR2 SMNVEV (reference sequence). On this clone: The antigen is not known.

In the PCR, 60 Vbeta and 13 Jbeta primers were used. Only in-frame clones appear in the TCRdb table, and some are missing; sequencing was by immunoSEQ multiplex PCR. The table shows 190,000 or so clones, with over 75% occurring only once. Sequenced: PBMCs. The TCR sequence derives from a boy between 2 and 15 years old in good health and CMV-seronegative. The V and J genes are TRBV27 and TRBJ2-3; TRBD2 matches 7 bases. CDR3 residues: CASSLYLAGTDTQYF. The CDR3 DNA sequence: TGTGCCAGCAGTTTATACCTAGCGGGCACAGATACGCAGTATTTT.